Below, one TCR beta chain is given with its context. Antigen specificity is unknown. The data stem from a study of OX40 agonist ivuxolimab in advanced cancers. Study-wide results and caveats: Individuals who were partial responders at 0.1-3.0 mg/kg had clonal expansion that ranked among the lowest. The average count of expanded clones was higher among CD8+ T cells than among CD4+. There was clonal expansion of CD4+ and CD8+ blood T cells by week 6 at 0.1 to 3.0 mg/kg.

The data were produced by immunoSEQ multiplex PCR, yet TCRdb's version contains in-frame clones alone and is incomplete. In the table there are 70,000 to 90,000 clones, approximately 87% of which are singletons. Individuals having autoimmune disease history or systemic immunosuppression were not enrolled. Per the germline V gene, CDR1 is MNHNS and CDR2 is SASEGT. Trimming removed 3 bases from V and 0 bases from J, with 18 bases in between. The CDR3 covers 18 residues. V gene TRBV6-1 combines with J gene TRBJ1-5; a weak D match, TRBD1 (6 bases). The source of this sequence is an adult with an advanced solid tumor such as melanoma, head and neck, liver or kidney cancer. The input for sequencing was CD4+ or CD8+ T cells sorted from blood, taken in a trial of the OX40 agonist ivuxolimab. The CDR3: CASSEAIGGGYSNQPQHF. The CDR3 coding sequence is TGTGCCAGCAGTGAGGCAATAGGGGGGGGGTATAGCAATCAGCCCCAGCATTTT.